This T cell receptor beta chain was identified in a study of blood T cells in healthy people across ages. Looking at the study overall: Per every two T cells, about one barcoded beta molecule was captured by template switching.

Trimming shortened V by 4 bases and J by 8 bases, and 14 bases separated the two germline ends. Per germline, CDR1 MNHNS and CDR2 SASEGT. The CDR3 covers 13 residues. Combining a sample-barcoded 5' primer with a J-beta primer mix, a second PCR ran for about 6 to 12 cycles. Each cDNA molecule received a tag from a template-switch adaptor that had 12 random nucleotides. TCRdb reanalysed the 5' RACE reads using MiXCR and keeps one entry per CDR3 protein. The data contain about 1.5 million distinct CDR3 sequences, 42% of them singletons. The J gene is TRBJ1-2, the V gene TRBV6-1; possible D gene TRBD1, 6 bases. The sample comprised blood. The TCR was taken from a woman aged 18-29 years in good health. CDR3 sequence reads: CASSGGGPGGYTF. CDR3 coding DNA: TGTGCCAGCAGTGGCGGGGGGCCCGGGGGCTACACCTTC.